This T cell receptor beta chain came from a study of shared clonotypes between healthy human individuals. Concerning this clone: Its antigen remains unknown.

The assay was immunoSEQ multiplex PCR, and TCRdb's table has in-frame clones only and misses some. This sample has around 1 million clones; over 75% occur once, and the top ten carry around 1.5%. CD4+ cell separation produced CD45RA+ naive and CD45RA-negative memory subsets. The CDR3 length is 16 residues. Germline V lookup: CDR1 SEHNR, CDR2 FQNEAQ (reference sequence). Between the trimmed V and J ends, which lost 1 base and 1 base, there was a span of 11 bases. Notes on the study in general: Four donors held approximately 5% of naive CD4 clonotypes in common.

The sequencing sample was made of memory CD4+ T cells sorted from blood. Subset specified: CD45RA-negative fraction. The genes are TRBV7-9 and TRBJ2-1; D might be TRBD2 (6 bases). The receptor was isolated from a man between 18 and 35 years old in good health. Here the CDR3 reads CASSLVGRGSYNEQFF. CDR3 nucleotides: TGTGCCAGCAGCTTAGTAGGCCGGGGGTCCTACAATGAGCAGTTCTTC.